The clone carrying this T cell receptor (beta chain) was counted between two and nine times. Its target is unknown. This sample stems from a study of beta chain features in type 1 diabetes. Study-level results: VDJ junctions from type 1 diabetes patients carried fewer insertions and larger deletions. Significant though moderate, a shortening of TCRB CDR3s appeared in all four CD4+ subsets of Type 1 diabetes patients.

The CDR3 loop spans 16 amino acids. Germline CDR1 reads LGHNA; CDR2 reads YSLEER. Trimming removed 0 bases from V and 0 bases from J, with 12 bases in between. Sequencing targeted expressed TCRB transcripts, as all isolated RNA had been reverse transcribed. Data came from immunoSEQ multiplex PCR; TCRdb stores just in-frame clones and leaves some out. The sample lists 130,000 or so clones, approximately 15% occurring once. Donors contributed one heparinised blood draw apiece, averaging about 120 mL. The chain recombines TRBV4-3 with TRBJ2-7; D call uncertain. This receptor was taken from a young man with type 1 diabetes. The sample comprised central memory CD4+ T cells from blood. As DNA, the CDR3 is TGCGCCAGCAGCCAAGATGTGACGGTCAGCTCCTACGAGCAGTACTTC. Its translation is CASSQDVTVSSYEQYF.